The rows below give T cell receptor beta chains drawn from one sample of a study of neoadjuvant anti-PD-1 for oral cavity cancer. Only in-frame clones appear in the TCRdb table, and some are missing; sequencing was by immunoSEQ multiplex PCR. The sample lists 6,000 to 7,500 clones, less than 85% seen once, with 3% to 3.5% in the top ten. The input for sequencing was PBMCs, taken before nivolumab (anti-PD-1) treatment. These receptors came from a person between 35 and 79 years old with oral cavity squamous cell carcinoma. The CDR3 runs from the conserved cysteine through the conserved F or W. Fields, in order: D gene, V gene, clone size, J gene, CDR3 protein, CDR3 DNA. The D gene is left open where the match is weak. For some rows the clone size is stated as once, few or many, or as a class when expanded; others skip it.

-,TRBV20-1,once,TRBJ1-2,CSTDGYTF,TGCAGTACAGATGGCTACACCTTC
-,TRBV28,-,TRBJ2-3,CAEGPHNNTSTDTQYF,TGTGCCGAAGGACCTCACAACAATACTAGCACAGATACGCAGTATTTT
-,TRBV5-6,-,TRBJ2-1,CASSFSQGRNEQFF,TGTGCCAGCAGCTTTTCCCAGGGTCGTAATGAGCAGTTCTTC
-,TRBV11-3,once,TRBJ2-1,CASSLDGGQQFF,TGTGCCAGCAGCCTCGATGGGGGGCAGCAGTTCTTC
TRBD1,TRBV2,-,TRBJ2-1,CASRGIWGTGDNEQFF,TGTGCCAGCAGGGGAATTTGGGGGACAGGGGACAATGAGCAGTTCTTC
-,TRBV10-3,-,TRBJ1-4,CAIREGGTNEKLFF,TGTGCCATCAGAGAGGGGGGCACTAATGAAAAACTGTTTTTT
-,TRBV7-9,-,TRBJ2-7,CASSLDLDPPYEQYF,TGTGCCAGCAGCTTAGACCTTGACCCCCCCTACGAGCAGTACTTC
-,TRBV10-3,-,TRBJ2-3,CATKSSRGYTQYF,TGTGCCACGAAGTCCTCCAGGGGTTATACGCAGTATTTT
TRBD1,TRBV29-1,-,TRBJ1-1,CSVTGGRRAFF,TGCAGCGTAACAGGGGGCAGGAGAGCTTTCTTT
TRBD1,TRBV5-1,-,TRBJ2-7,CASSSWTGGHEQYF,TGCGCCAGCAGCTCCTGGACAGGGGGCCACGAGCAGTACTTC
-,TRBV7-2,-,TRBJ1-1,CASSLGREAFF,TGTGCCAGCAGCTTAGGGCGCGAAGCTTTCTTT
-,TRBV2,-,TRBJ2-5,CAIRGSGETQYF,TGTGCCATCAGGGGTTCCGGGGAGACCCAGTACTTC
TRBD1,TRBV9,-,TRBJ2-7,CASSVGDREGYEQYF,TGTGCCAGCAGCGTGGGGGACAGGGAGGGGTACGAGCAGTACTTC
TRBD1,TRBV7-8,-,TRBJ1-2,CASSLSTGGTYGYTF,TGTGCCAGCAGCTTATCAACAGGGGGGACCTATGGCTACACCTTC
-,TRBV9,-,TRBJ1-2,CASSVGRPADGYTF,TGTGCCAGCAGCGTAGGGAGACCCGCGGATGGCTACACCTTC
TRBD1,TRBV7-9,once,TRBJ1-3,CASRWTDRGSGNTIYF,TGTGCCAGCAGATGGACTGACAGGGGCTCTGGAAACACCATATATTTT
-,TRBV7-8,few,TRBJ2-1,CASSFLSGSYNEQFF,TGTGCCAGCAGCTTTCTGTCTGGCTCCTACAATGAGCAGTTCTTC
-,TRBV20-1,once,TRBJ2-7,CSARWGVEQYF,TGCAGTGCTCGCTGGGGGGTTGAGCAGTACTTC
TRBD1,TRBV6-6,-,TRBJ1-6,CASSYYPGQANSPLHF,TGTGCCAGCAGTTATTACCCGGGACAGGCCAATTCACCCCTCCACTTT
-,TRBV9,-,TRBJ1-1,CASSVASRGNTEAFF,TGTGCCAGCAGCGTAGCCAGCAGGGGTAACACTGAAGCTTTCTTT
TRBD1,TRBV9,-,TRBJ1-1,CASSAGQTGGGDTEAFF,TGTGCCAGCAGCGCGGGGCAGACAGGGGGCGGCGACACTGAAGCTTTCTTT
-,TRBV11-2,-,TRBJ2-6,CASTPISGANVLTF,TGTGCCAGCACCCCGATTTCCGGGGCCAACGTCCTGACTTTC
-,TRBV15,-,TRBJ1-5,CATSRDRLGNQPQHF,TGTGCCACCAGCAGAGATCGACTTGGGAATCAGCCCCAGCATTTT
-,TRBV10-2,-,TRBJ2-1,CASSEGPLEQFF,TGCGCCAGCAGTGAAGGACCCCTTGAGCAGTTCTTC
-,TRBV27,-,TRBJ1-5,CASSPSDRYQPQHF,TGTGCCAGCAGCCCCTCGGACAGATATCAGCCCCAGCATTTT
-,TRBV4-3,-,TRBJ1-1,CASSQERGNLGAFF,TGCGCCAGCAGCCAAGAACGAGGTAACCTGGGGGCTTTCTTT
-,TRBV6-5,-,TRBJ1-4,CASSKLQGLNEKLFF,TGTGCCAGCAGTAAACTACAGGGTTTAAATGAAAAACTGTTTTTT
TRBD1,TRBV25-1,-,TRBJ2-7,CASTPSSRGYEQYF,TGTGCCAGCACCCCCTCGAGCAGGGGGTACGAGCAGTACTTC
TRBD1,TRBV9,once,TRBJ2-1,CASSAPMGRGQGWNEQFF,TGTGCCAGCAGCGCCCCCATGGGCCGGGGACAGGGCTGGAATGAGCAGTTCTTC
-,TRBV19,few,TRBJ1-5,CASSIGGTSPQHF,TGTGCCAGTAGTATTGGTGGGACCTCGCCCCAGCATTTT
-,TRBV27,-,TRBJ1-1,CASSPTSRGIAIMNTEAFF,TGTGCCAGCAGCCCCACCTCCCGAGGGATAGCGATAATGAACACTGAAGCTTTCTTT
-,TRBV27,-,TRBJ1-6,CASSLFQTGGGKRSSPLHF,TGTGCCAGCAGTTTATTTCAAACAGGCGGGGGGAAGAGGAGTTCACCCCTCCACTTT
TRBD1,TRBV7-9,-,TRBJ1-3,CASRDRGGNTIYF,TGTGCCAGCAGAGACAGGGGTGGAAACACCATATATTTT
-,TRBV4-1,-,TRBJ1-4,CASSRGHATNEKLFF,TGCGCCAGCAGCCGGGGACATGCAACTAATGAAAAACTGTTTTTT
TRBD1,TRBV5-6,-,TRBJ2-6,CASSLEDRGLDGANVLTF,TGTGCCAGCAGCTTGGAGGACAGGGGGCTGGACGGGGCCAACGTCCTGACTTTC
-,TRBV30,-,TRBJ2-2,CAWSVRVQTGELFF,TGTGCCTGGAGTGTACGGGTCCAGACCGGGGAGCTGTTTTTT
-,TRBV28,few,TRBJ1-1,CASSLSGARTFF,TGTGCCAGCAGTTTATCGGGGGCTCGAACTTTCTTT
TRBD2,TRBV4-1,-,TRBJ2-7,CASSQEGGLGTYEQYF,TGCGCCAGCAGCCAAGAAGGGGGACTAGGTACCTACGAGCAGTACTTC
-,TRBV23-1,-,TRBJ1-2,CASTSRGLIYSGGYTF,TGCGCCAGCACCTCTCGGGGACTAATCTACAGCGGGGGCTACACCTTC
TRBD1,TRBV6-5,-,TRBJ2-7,CASSYLPGQGVYEQYF,TGTGCCAGCAGTTACTTACCGGGACAGGGGGTCTACGAGCAGTACTTC
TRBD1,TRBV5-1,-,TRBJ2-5,CASSSAGTGEETQYF,TGCGCCAGCAGCTCCGCCGGGACAGGGGAAGAGACCCAGTACTTC
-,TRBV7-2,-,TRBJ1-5,CASSLGGLNNQPQHF,TGTGCCAGCAGCTTAGGAGGACTAAATAATCAGCCCCAGCATTTT
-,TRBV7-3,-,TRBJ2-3,CASSLGTAGDTQYF,TGTGCCAGCAGCTTAGGGACGGCCGGAGATACGCAGTATTTT
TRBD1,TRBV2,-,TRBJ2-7,CASRSQGASYEQYF,TGTGCCAGCAGATCCCAGGGGGCGAGTTACGAGCAGTACTTC
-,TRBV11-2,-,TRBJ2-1,CASSLSGGPGYNEQFF,TGTGCCAGCAGCCTTTCCGGCGGGCCCGGCTACAATGAGCAGTTCTTC
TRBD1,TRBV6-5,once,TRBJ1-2,CASSAGQRYGYTF,TGTGCCAGCAGCGCGGGACAGCGCTATGGCTACACCTTC
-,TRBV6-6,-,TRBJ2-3,CASGISQGGPDTQYF,TGTGCCAGCGGCATTAGTCAGGGGGGGCCGGATACGCAGTATTTT
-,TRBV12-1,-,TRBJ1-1,CASSPLGGRNTEAFF,TGTGCCAGCAGCCCCCTCGGGGGGAGGAACACTGAAGCTTTCTTT
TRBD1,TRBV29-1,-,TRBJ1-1,CSVGGDRGGTEAFF,TGCAGCGTTGGGGGGGACAGGGGAGGCACTGAAGCTTTCTTT
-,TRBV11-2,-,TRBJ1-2,CASSLGRWGQKEDYTF,TGTGCCAGCAGCTTAGGGAGGTGGGGGCAGAAGGAGGACTACACCTTC
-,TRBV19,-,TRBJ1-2,CASKRAANYGYTF,TGTGCCAGTAAGAGGGCAGCTAACTATGGCTACACCTTC
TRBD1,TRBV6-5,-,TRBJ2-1,CASSWNRGDLNEQFF,TGTGCCAGCAGTTGGAACAGGGGCGACTTAAATGAGCAGTTCTTC
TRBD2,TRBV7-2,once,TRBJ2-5,CASSLGGRAQETQYF,TGTGCCAGCAGCTTAGGGGGGAGGGCTCAAGAGACCCAGTACTTC
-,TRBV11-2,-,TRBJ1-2,CASSFPGRRSTYGYTF,TGTGCCAGCAGTTTTCCGGGACGGAGATCCACCTATGGCTACACCTTC
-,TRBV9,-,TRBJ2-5,CASSVGAEGKETQYF,TGTGCCAGCAGCGTAGGGGCTGAGGGGAAAGAGACCCAGTACTTC
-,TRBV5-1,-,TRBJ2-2,CATRDQAGTGELFF,TGCGCCACTCGGGACCAGGCGGGCACCGGGGAGCTGTTTTTT
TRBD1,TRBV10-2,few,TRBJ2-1,CASSVGTGVYNEQFF,TGCGCCAGCAGCGTAGGGACAGGGGTGTACAATGAGCAGTTCTTC